Listed here are 14 T cell receptor beta chains from one sample, sequenced in a study of shared clonotypes between healthy human individuals. Using immunoSEQ multiplex PCR, the repertoire was profiled, and TCRdb retains in-frame clones only, with some absent. The sample has fewer than 1.4 million clones; more than 75% are singletons. Sequenced sample: memory CD4+ T cells from PBMCs. Described subset: CD45RA-negative fraction. These receptors were taken from a man between 18 and 35 years old in good health. Some clones in this sample may be carry-over from other donors' samples.

The V call is TRBV11-1, the J call TRBJ2-1; weak D call: TRBD2 (5 bases). Germline CDR1 and CDR2: SGHAT and FQDESV (reference sequence). This CDR3 has 11 residues. Trimming left V 9 bases short and J 10 bases short, with 13 bases between. The CDR3 loop reads CASGTGVEQFF. In nucleotides, the CDR3 is TGTGCCAGTGGTACCGGGGTCGAGCAGTTCTTC.

The gene calls are TRBV5-1 and TRBJ2-3; D not certain. Germline values: CDR1 SGHRS, CDR2 YFSETQ. The length of the CDR3 is 14 residues. The germline V and J ends were trimmed by 6 bases and 2 bases, with 13 bases remaining between them. CDR3 protein: CASMGGYPTDTQYF. The CDR3 nucleotides are TGCGCCAGCATGGGCGGATATCCCACAGATACGCAGTATTTT.

The CDR3 here is CASSPPGTGNEKLFF. In DNA form, the CDR3 reads TGTGCCAGCAGCCCACCTGGGACAGGGAATGAAAAACTGTTTTTT. The chain has TRBV7-9 and TRBJ1-4; the match to TRBD1 covers 9 bases. V trimming: 5 bases; J trimming: 5 bases; junction bases outside the gene matches: 6. This CDR3 comprises 15 residues. Germline V gene data show CDR1 as SEHNR and CDR2 as FQNEAQ (reference sequence). Full variable domain (rest looked up from reference TRBV7-9 and TRBJ1-4): DTGVSQNPRHKITKRGQNVTFRCDPISEHNRLYWYRQTLGQGPEFLTYFQNEAQLEKSRLLSDRFSAERPKGSFSTLEIQRTEQGDSAMYLCASSPPGTGNEKLFFGSGTQLSVL.

Worth noting for this clone: The sample carries other DNA sequences with the same CDR3. The rearrangement links TRBV27 to TRBJ1-2; no definite D call. V was shortened by 3 bases and J by 4 bases, with 9 bases between the two germline ends. Germline CDR1 MNHEY, CDR2 SMNVEV (reference sequence). This CDR3 is built from 13 residues. CDR3 DNA sequence: TGTGCCAGCAGTTTCCGGGCAGCCTATGGCTACACCTTC. Encoded protein: CASSFRAAYGYTF.

The rearrangement joins TRBV11-2 to TRBJ2-3; tentative D call: TRBD1 (7 bases). V lost 1 base and J lost 4, with 9 bases in between. The CDR3 contains 14 residues. Germline V gene data show CDR1 as SGHAT and CDR2 as FQNNGV. CDR3 DNA: TGTGCCAGCAGCTTAGGCAGGGGGGCAGATACGCAGTATTTT. This gives the protein CASSLGRGADTQYF.

The V and J genes are TRBV28 and TRBJ2-3; no clear D gene. The CDR3 runs 14 residues. The germline V gene encodes CDR1 MDHEN and CDR2 SYDVKM. The V end lost 6 bases, the J end lost 0 bases, and 10 bases lay between the germline ends. The CDR3 sequence is CASSSSFSTDTQYF. The CDR3 region has the DNA TGTGCCAGCAGCAGTTCTTTTAGCACAGATACGCAGTATTTT. The variable domain in full, completed from reference TRBV28 and TRBJ2-3, reads DVKVTQSSRYLVKRTGEKVFLECVQDMDHENMFWYRQDPGLGLRLIYFSYDVKMKEKGDIPEGYSVSREKKERFSLILESASTNQTSMYLCASSSSFSTDTQYFGPGTRLTVL.

The chain joins TRBV4-3 to TRBJ2-1; D is undetermined. V lost 0 bases and J 4 bases, leaving 7 bases between the germline ends. Germline V gene data show CDR1 as LGHNA and CDR2 as YSLEER. This CDR3 has 14 amino acids. The CDR3 region has the DNA TGCGCCAGCAGCCAAGAGACCGGGTACAATGAGCAGTTCTTC. Translating it yields CASSQETGYNEQFF.

The chain combines TRBV5-1 with TRBJ2-5; unclear D gene. V was pared by 2 bases and J by 1 base, with 9 bases between. Germline CDR1 reads SGHRS; CDR2 reads YFSETQ. The CDR3 loop spans 14 amino acids. The CDR3 reads CASSFFGSQETQYF. DNA for the CDR3: TGCGCCAGCAGCTTTTTCGGGTCCCAAGAGACCCAGTACTTC.

V and J are TRBV5-4 and TRBJ1-1, with TRBD1 as a possible D gene (5 bases). Per the germline V gene, CDR1 is SGHNT and CDR2 is YYREEE (reference sequence). The CDR3 contains 16 residues. Trimming stripped 1 base from V and 1 base from J, with 14 bases between. Here the CDR3 DNA reads TGTGCCAGCAGCTTGCCCCCGACAGAGACGAACACTGAAGCTTTCTTT. It codes for CASSLPPTETNTEAFF.

The chain uses TRBV21-1 and TRBJ2-7. TRBV21-1 is tagged as a pseudogene. The CDR3 is 18 residues long. DNA for the CDR3: TGTGCCAGCAGCAAAGACATCGGGGCAGACAACGCCTCCTACGAGCAGTACTTC. Translation gives CASSKDIGADNASYEQYF.

In this sample, this clone turned up a few times. This same CDR3 is encoded by further DNA sequences in the sample. The chain is built from TRBV2 and TRBJ2-7, with 8 bases identical to TRBD1. V was clipped by 8 bases and J by 4 bases; unmatched bases: 4. From germline, CDR1 is SNHLY and CDR2 FYNNEI. CDR3 size: 12 residues. The CDR3 nucleotides read TGTGCCAGCCGCAGGGGGCAATACGAGCAGTACTTC. It translates to CASRRGQYEQYF.

The CDR3 spells CASSLADSNTDTQYF. The DNA of the CDR3 is TGCGCCAGCAGCTTGGCCGACAGTAACACAGATACGCAGTATTTT. The V gene is TRBV5-1, the J gene TRBJ2-3; perhaps TRBD1 as D (5 bases). The ends were cut back, 0 bases at V and 2 bases at J, with 10 bases in the middle. The length of the CDR3 is 15 residues. Germline V gene lookup returns CDR1 SGHRS and CDR2 YFSETQ.

The chain couples TRBV5-4 to TRBJ2-7; maybe TRBD1 (5 bases). Looked up from germline, CDR1 is SGHNT and CDR2 is YYREEE (reference sequence). The V gene lost 0 bases and the J gene lost 2 bases, with 12 bases spanning the gap. The length of the CDR3 is 15 residues. The CDR3 sequence: CASSLEAGYPYEQYF. The CDR3 coding sequence is TGTGCCAGCAGCTTGGAGGCAGGGTACCCCTACGAGCAGTACTTC.

The chain has TRBV7-2 and TRBJ2-7, with a weak D call TRBD1 (6 bases). CDR1 is SGHTA and CDR2 is FQGNSA in the germline V gene. The V gene lost 5 bases and the J gene lost 3 bases, with 17 bases spanning the gap. The CDR3 contains 15 residues. CDR3 in amino acids: CASSRAFAGDYEQYF. The CDR3 bases are TGTGCCAGCAGCCGAGCCTTCGCAGGGGACTACGAGCAGTACTTC.